The 30 T cell receptor beta chains below were found in one sample sequenced in a study of cytomegalovirus exposure and HLA in healthy donors. PCR used 60 Vbeta primers and 13 Jbeta primers. The table came from immunoSEQ multiplex PCR; TCRdb's copy has only in-frame clones and leaves some out. The table lists under 200,000 clones, around 83% of them singletons. Sequences were obtained from PBMCs. The receptors come from a man between 45 and 60 years old in good health and CMV-seropositive.

The chain is built from TRBV27 and TRBJ1-2; TRBD1 aligns across 9 bases. Trimming took 4 bases from V and 8 from J; bases not matched to a gene: 11. The CDR3 contains 15 residues. The germline V gene has CDR1 MNHEY and CDR2 SMNVEV (reference sequence). The CDR3 spells CASSSDRGGVRGYTF. In DNA form, the CDR3 reads TGTGCCAGCAGTTCGGACAGGGGAGGTGTGCGGGGCTACACCTTC.

With respect to this clone: One end of the junction is discordant with germline, which a read error may explain. The rearrangement uses TRBV7-7 and TRBJ2-1; TRBD2 is a possible D gene (6 bases). Per the germline V gene, CDR1 is SSHAT and CDR2 is FNYEAQ (reference sequence). The CDR3 length is 15 residues. The CDR3 region has the DNA TGTGCTAGCAGCCAGGACTACCGAACCTACAATGAGCAGTTCTTC. Its translation: CASSQDYRTYNEQFF.

The V gene is TRBV18, the J gene TRBJ2-7, with D maybe TRBD1 (6 bases). The CDR3 is 13 residues long. Germline V lookup: CDR1 KGHSH, CDR2 LQKENI. V lost 1 base and J lost 3, with 7 bases in between. The CDR3 DNA reads as TGTGCCAGCTCACCACGACAGGTCTACGAGCAGTACTTC. Translating gives CASSPRQVYEQYF.

This sequence joins TRBV6-1 and TRBJ1-5; TRBD1 matches at 12 bases. The CDR3 is 19 amino acids. Germline V gives CDR1 MNHNS, CDR2 SASEGT. Trimming removed 2 bases from V and 0 bases from J; junction bases left unmatched: 8. CDR3 sequence: CASSEPRDRGLTSNQPQHF. DNA of the CDR3: TGTGCCAGCAGTGAACCGCGGGACAGGGGGCTGACTAGCAATCAGCCCCAGCATTTT.

CDR3 DNA sequence: TGTGCCCCCCGTCCGGGGGGGAATGAGCAGTTCTTC. This translates into CAPRPGGNEQFF. V gene TRBV28 combines with J gene TRBJ2-1, with 8 bases aligning to TRBD2. The CDR3 spans 12 residues. The V and J ends lost 11 bases and 7 bases, in that order; junction bases with no gene match: 7. CDR1 and CDR2 from the germline V gene are MDHEN and SYDVKM. Filled out from reference TRBV28 and TRBJ2-1, the complete variable domain reads DVKVTQSSRYLVKRTGEKVFLECVQDMDHENMFWYRQDPGLGLRLIYFSYDVKMKEKGDIPEGYSVSREKKERFSLILESASTNQTSMYLCAPRPGGNEQFFGPGTRLTVL.

The V call is TRBV9, the J call TRBJ2-2; D possibly corresponds to TRBD2 (5 bases). CDR1 and CDR2 (germline): SGDLS, YYNGEE. V was trimmed by 6 bases and J by 4 bases, leaving 7 bases between them. The CDR3 runs to 12 residues. DNA of the CDR3: TGTGCCAGCACCGGGGTCACCGGGGAGCTGTTTTTT. Its translation is CASTGVTGELFF.

As concerns this clone: One end of the junction does not line up with germline, which may come from a read error. V gene TRBV30 combines with J gene TRBJ2-5; 8 bases match TRBD1. Germline V gives CDR1 GTSNPN, CDR2 SVGIG (reference sequence). This CDR3 contains 13 residues. CDR3 sequence reads: CAWKGQDHETQYF. The DNA of the CDR3 is TGTGCCTGGAAGGGACAGGACCATGAGACCCAGTACTTC.

The gene calls are TRBV9 and TRBJ2-1; D perhaps matches TRBD2 (6 bases). CDR1 is SGDLS, CDR2 YYNGEE, per germline. The CDR3 runs 13 residues. Trimming took 7 bases from V and 3 from J, leaving 11 bases between them. This CDR3 reads CASGASDYNEQFF. CDR3 nucleotide sequence: TGTGCCAGCGGAGCTAGCGACTACAATGAGCAGTTCTTC.

This rearrangement joins TRBV25-1 to TRBJ1-4; 10 nucleotides agree with TRBD1. There are 14 residues in the CDR3. The J segment lost 7 bases and the V segment lost 6 bases, leaving 5 bases of the junction unmatched. Germline CDR1 and CDR2: MGHDK and SYGVNS. CDR3 nucleotides: TGTGCCAGCAGGGCTGGACAGGGGGTTGAAAAACTGTTTTTT. This encodes CASRAGQGVEKLFF.

The chain joins TRBV5-1 to TRBJ2-3; 9 bases map to TRBD2. Germline CDR1 and CDR2: SGHRS and YFSETQ. V trimming: 2 bases; J trimming: 1 base; junction bases outside the gene matches: 11. The CDR3 consists of 18 residues. Here the CDR3 reads CASSLLIAGAGGTDTQYF. Here the CDR3 DNA reads TGCGCCAGCAGCTTATTAATAGCGGGGGCAGGGGGCACAGATACGCAGTATTTT. Using reference TRBV5-1 and TRBJ2-3 for the parts outside the CDR3, the full variable domain is KAGVTQTPRYLIKTRGQQVTLSCSPISGHRSVSWYQQTPGQGLQFLFEYFSETQRNKGNFPGRFSGRQFSNSRSEMNVSTLELGDSALYLCASSLLIAGAGGTDTQYFGPGTRLTVL.

This rearrangement joins TRBV5-4 to TRBJ1-4; D gene uncertain. The CDR3 is 17 amino acids. Trimming removed 5 bases at V and 0 bases at J, with 17 bases between. Germline CDR1 and CDR2: SGHNT and YYREEE (reference sequence). The CDR3 is CASSHAETPATNEKLFF. CDR3 DNA: TGTGCCAGCAGTCACGCCGAGACACCAGCAACTAATGAAAAACTGTTTTTT.

The rearrangement links TRBV19 to TRBJ1-5; 9 bases are shared with TRBD1. This CDR3 comprises 16 residues. The germline gives CDR1 LNHDA, CDR2 SQIVND (reference sequence). V shed 9 bases and J 6 bases; nucleotides not matched to a gene: 15. The CDR3: CASRDRDPPVGQPQHF. Written as DNA, the CDR3 is TGTGCCAGCCGGGACAGGGACCCGCCCGTGGGTCAGCCCCAGCATTTT.

This rearrangement joins TRBV7-9 to TRBJ1-3; 7 bases are a match to TRBD1. Trimming cost V 5 bases and J 2 bases; bases outside gene matches: 3. Germline CDR1 is SEHNR and CDR2 is FQNEAQ (reference sequence). This CDR3 region has 14 residues. Written as DNA, the CDR3 is TGTGCCAGCAGCCGGACAGGAGCTGGAAACACCATATATTTT. Amino acid sequence: CASSRTGAGNTIYF. Together with reference TRBV7-9 and TRBJ1-3, the CDR3 gives the full variable domain: DTGVSQNPRHKITKRGQNVTFRCDPISEHNRLYWYRQTLGQGPEFLTYFQNEAQLEKSRLLSDRFSAERPKGSFSTLEIQRTEQGDSAMYLCASSRTGAGNTIYFGEGSWLTVV.

V usage is TRBV5-1 and J usage is TRBJ2-5; a weak D match, TRBD1 (6 bases). Germline assignment: CDR1 SGHRS and CDR2 YFSETQ. The CDR3 contains 16 residues. The V end was cut by 4 bases, the J end by 0 bases, with 16 bases between. The CDR3 bases are TGCGCCAGCAGCGCCCAGGGGCCCCAGTACCAAGAGACCCAGTACTTC. Its protein is CASSAQGPQYQETQYF.

V is TRBV18 and J is TRBJ2-5, with 13 bases that match TRBD2. Unmatched junction bases numbered 3, after V lost 0 bases and J lost 5 bases. This CDR3 region has 16 residues. Germline loops: CDR1 KGHSH, CDR2 LQKENI. CDR3 residues: CASSPPGLAGAETQYF. The CDR3 DNA sequence: TGTGCCAGCTCACCACCTGGACTAGCGGGGGCGGAGACCCAGTACTTC.

V is TRBV11-2 and J is TRBJ2-7; 7 nucleotides line up with TRBD2. Per the germline V gene, CDR1 is SGHAT and CDR2 is FQNNGV. The junction had 4 bases not matched to a gene; V was cut back by 5 bases and J by 6 bases. The CDR3 length is 12 residues. CDR3 region: CASSLGGFEQYF. CDR3 nucleotides: TGTGCCAGCAGCCTGGGGGGGTTCGAGCAGTACTTC.

The chain uses TRBV27 and TRBJ1-6; 8 positions match TRBD1. The CDR3 totals 16 residues. Germline V lookup: CDR1 MNHEY, CDR2 SMNVEV (reference sequence). J was trimmed by 9 bases and V by 2 bases; bases with no gene match: 9. The CDR3 coding sequence is TGTGCCAGCAGTTTACGGACAGGGAGGGTGGGTTCACCCCTCCACTTT. Amino acid sequence: CASSLRTGRVGSPLHF.

The chain is built from TRBV6-5 and TRBJ2-2; 10 nucleotides agree with TRBD1. The length of the CDR3 is 14 residues. CDR1 and CDR2 (germline): MNHEY, SVGAGI. The V and J ends lost 6 bases and 6 bases, in that order; junction bases with no gene match: 4. CDR3 amino acids: CASRRTGGSGELFF. In DNA, the CDR3 is TGTGCCAGCAGACGGACAGGGGGTTCCGGGGAGCTGTTTTTT.

The gene calls are TRBV27 and TRBJ2-7; D possibly corresponds to TRBD1 (5 bases). Trimming cost V 0 bases and J 6 bases, with 9 bases left between them. The germline CDR1 and CDR2 sequences are MNHEY and SMNVEV (reference sequence). CDR3 length: 13 residues. In DNA form, the CDR3 reads TGTGCCAGCAGTTTATCGATAGGGGCCGAGCAGTACGTC. This codes for CASSLSIGAEQYV.

This clone came up a few times. The chain combines TRBV7-2 with TRBJ2-1; 10 positions match TRBD2. In germline, CDR1 is SGHTA, CDR2 FQGNSA. The CDR3 is 15 residues long. V shed 8 bases, J shed 7 bases, and the junction held 11 bases outside the gene matches. CDR3 sequence: CASPRSSGRGNEQFF. In DNA, the CDR3 is TGTGCCAGCCCTCGGTCCAGCGGGAGGGGTAATGAGCAGTTCTTC. The full variable domain, its missing parts supplied by reference TRBV7-2 and TRBJ2-1, is GAGVSQSPSNKVTEKGKDVELRCDPISGHTALYWYRQSLGQGLEFLIYFQGNSAPDKSGLPSDRFSAERTGGSVSTLTIQRTQQEDSAVYLCASPRSSGRGNEQFFGPGTRLTVL.

This chain joins TRBV11-2 and TRBJ2-1; D not certain. Germline V gene data show CDR1 as SGHAT and CDR2 as FQNNGV. The CDR3 consists of 15 residues. V dropped 4 bases and J dropped 8 bases, with 18 bases sitting between them. The CDR3 sequence is CASSSALTGGHEQFF. The CDR3 DNA reads as TGTGCCAGCAGCTCCGCCCTGACCGGTGGGCATGAGCAGTTCTTC.

In nucleotides, the CDR3 is TGTGCCAGCAGCTTAGAGGTCGGCCAGCCCCAGCATTTT. Its translation is CASSLEVGQPQHF. This chain joins TRBV7-3 and TRBJ1-5; no clear D gene. The CDR3 loop spans 13 amino acids. V was cut by 2 bases and J by 7 bases, with 9 bases left in between. Germline CDR1 reads SGHTA; CDR2 reads FQGTGA.

The V and J genes are TRBV4-1 and TRBJ2-1, with 13 bases fitting TRBD2. V trimming: 4 bases; J trimming: 7 bases; junction bases outside the gene matches: 7. CDR1 and CDR2 (germline): MGHRA, YSYEKL. The CDR3 sequence is 16 residues long. CDR3 DNA sequence: TGCGCCAGCAGCCTCGGGACTAGCGGGACCTTAAATGAGCAGTTCTTC. Encoded protein: CASSLGTSGTLNEQFF.

The V gene is TRBV7-8, the J gene TRBJ2-7; maybe TRBD1 (8 bases). Trimming cost V 3 bases and J 7 bases, with 13 bases left between them. This CDR3 spans 13 amino acids. The V gene's germline CDR1 is SGHVS and CDR2 FQNEAQ. Here the CDR3 DNA reads TGTGCCAGCAGCTTCGGACAGGGAGGGGAGCAGTACTTC. Translated: CASSFGQGGEQYF.

V gene TRBV7-9 combines with J gene TRBJ1-2, with D tentatively TRBD1 (5 bases). Germline CDR1 and CDR2: SEHNR and FQNEAQ (reference sequence). Trimming removed 8 bases from V and 2 bases from J, with 12 bases in between. This CDR3 is 13 amino acids long. CDR3 loop: CASHIGGNYGYTF. DNA of the CDR3: TGTGCCAGCCACATCGGGGGGAACTATGGCTACACCTTC.

The chain recombines TRBV7-2 with TRBJ2-2, with unresolved D. The germline V gene encodes CDR1 SGHTA and CDR2 FQGNSA. Trimming pared 4 bases from V and 8 bases from J, leaving 8 bases between. This CDR3 region has 12 residues. The CDR3 bases are TGTGCCAGCAGCTCAACAGCTGGGGAGCTGTTTTTT. Translation gives CASSSTAGELFF.

The chain couples TRBV11-3 to TRBJ1-3, with D unresolved. This CDR3 contains 15 residues. Trimming removed 1 base from V and 4 bases from J, with 11 bases in between. Germline V gene data show CDR1 as SGHNT and CDR2 as YENEEA. This chain's CDR3 is CASSLGGPVGNTIYF. As DNA, the CDR3 is TGTGCCAGCAGCTTAGGAGGGCCGGTAGGAAACACCATATATTTT. The full variable domain, in which reference TRBV11-3 and TRBJ1-3 provide the parts outside the CDR3, is EAGVVQSPRYKIIEKKQPVAFWCNPISGHNTLYWYLQNLGQGPELLIRYENEEAVDDSQLPKDRFSAERLKGVDSTLKIQPAELGDSAVYLCASSLGGPVGNTIYFGEGSWLTVV.

This clone was seen a single time. The V and J genes are TRBV5-1 and TRBJ1-4, with no clear D. This CDR3 contains 15 residues. V was cut by 4 bases and J by 2 bases, with 12 bases left in between. From germline, CDR1 is SGHRS and CDR2 YFSETQ. This chain's CDR3 is CASSPAGTTNEKLFF. The CDR3 DNA is TGCGCCAGCAGCCCGGCGGGTACGACTAATGAAAAACTGTTTTTT.

This clone appeared a single time. The chain carries TRBV5-1 and TRBJ1-4, with 9 bases matching TRBD1. After removal of 4 bases from V and 7 bases from J, the junction contained 8 bases not matched to a gene. Germline V gene sequence: CDR1 SGHRS, CDR2 YFSETQ. CDR3 size: 15 residues. CDR3 DNA sequence: TGCGCCAGCAGCGGGGGGACAGGGACCGCTGAAAAACTGTTTTTT. Its translation is CASSGGTGTAEKLFF.

The chain carries TRBV14 and TRBJ2-7; TRBD1 aligns across 8 bases. CDR1 SGHDN and CDR2 FVKESK come from the germline V gene. The CDR3 totals 14 residues. The J segment lost 2 bases and the V segment lost 4 bases, leaving 4 bases of the junction unmatched. CDR3 coding DNA: TGTGCCAGCAGCCCGGACAGGGACGCCTACGAGCAGTACTTC. This gives the protein CASSPDRDAYEQYF.